This T cell receptor beta chain was found in a study of cytomegalovirus exposure and HLA in healthy donors. J gave up 7 bases and V 6 bases, and 3 bases lay outside the gene matches. This CDR3 comprises 13 residues. Germline-derived CDR1 and CDR2 are MNHEY and SVGAGI. Primers for the PCR totalled 60 Vbeta and 13 Jbeta. Measured with immunoSEQ multiplex PCR; TCRdb has only the in-frame clones, and not every one. The table records over 150,000 clones, about four fifths of them present only once. The clonotype was recovered from a male donor in good health and CMV-seronegative. The V and J genes are TRBV6-5 and TRBJ1-6, with TRBD1 identical over 7 bases. The sequencing sample was made of PBMCs. CDR3 residues: CASRPTGNSPLHF. CDR3 nucleotides: TGTGCCAGCAGACCGACAGGGAATTCACCCCTCCACTTT.